These T cell receptor beta chains were read from a single sample in a study of T cells after yellow fever vaccination. Using its own MiXCR run on the 5' RACE reads, TCRdb lists one record per CDR3 protein. Among 500,000 to 650,000 distinct CDR3 sequences, 9% to 15% were seen once, and the ten largest hold more than 13%. The sample here was PBMCs, taken on the day of the yellow fever booster vaccination. These receptor sequences come from a man younger than 40 who received the YFV17D yellow fever vaccine. The CDR3 runs from the conserved cysteine through the conserved F or W. A D gene is named only where the DNA matches it firmly. Size values are once, few and many counts, or a class for expanded clones, and some rows have none.

v_call: TRBV7-2; clone_size: -; j_call: TRBJ1-2; d_call: TRBD1; cdr3_aa: CASHRDSYGYTF; cdr3_nt: TGTGCCAGCCACCGGGACAGCTATGGCTACACCTTC
v_call: TRBV18; clone_size: -; j_call: TRBJ2-1; d_call: TRBD1; cdr3_aa: CASSPTPGQGVYEQFF; cdr3_nt: TGTGCCAGCTCACCAACCCCGGGACAGGGGGTCTATGAGCAGTTCTTC
v_call: TRBV5-1; clone_size: few; j_call: TRBJ2-3; d_call: TRBD2; cdr3_aa: CASSPSGITDTQYF; cdr3_nt: TGCGCCAGCAGCCCCAGCGGGATCACAGATACGCAGTATTTT
v_call: TRBV4-3; clone_size: many; j_call: TRBJ2-7; d_call: TRBD1; cdr3_aa: CASSQDRGLGEQYF; cdr3_nt: TGCGCCAGCAGCCAAGACAGGGGGTTGGGGGAGCAGTACTTC
v_call: TRBV29-1; clone_size: many; j_call: TRBJ2-3; d_call: -; cdr3_aa: CSVSPLAAGTDTQYF; cdr3_nt: TGCAGCGTTTCCCCGTTAGCGGCTGGTACAGATACGCAGTATTTT
v_call: TRBV11-2; clone_size: -; j_call: TRBJ2-2; d_call: -; cdr3_aa: CASSSSGTSAGELFF; cdr3_nt: TGTGCCAGCAGCTCTTCCGGGACATCCGCCGGGGAGCTGTTTTTT
v_call: TRBV11-1; clone_size: -; j_call: TRBJ2-5; d_call: TRBD2; cdr3_aa: CASSSGLAGVRFQETQYF; cdr3_nt: TGTGCCAGCAGCTCAGGACTAGCGGGAGTGAGGTTTCAAGAGACCCAGTACTTC
v_call: TRBV7-9; clone_size: -; j_call: TRBJ2-1; d_call: -; cdr3_aa: CASSLLRNPEQFF; cdr3_nt: TGTGCCAGCAGCTTATTAAGGAACCCAGAGCAGTTCTTC
v_call: TRBV12-3/TRBV12-4; clone_size: -; j_call: TRBJ2-1; d_call: -; cdr3_aa: CASRGLFYNEQFF; cdr3_nt: TGTGCCAGCAGAGGACTATTCTACAATGAGCAGTTCTTC
v_call: TRBV12-3/TRBV12-4; clone_size: -; j_call: TRBJ2-1; d_call: -; cdr3_aa: CASSLGGHISDEQFF; cdr3_nt: TGTGCCAGCAGTTTAGGGGGACATATCAGCGATGAGCAGTTCTTC
v_call: TRBV12-3/TRBV12-4; clone_size: -; j_call: TRBJ2-2; d_call: -; cdr3_aa: CASSRLGMGELFF; cdr3_nt: TGTGCCAGCAGCCGATTGGGGATGGGGGAGCTGTTTTTT
v_call: TRBV11-3; clone_size: -; j_call: TRBJ1-1; d_call: TRBD1; cdr3_aa: CASSFRQGSEAFF; cdr3_nt: TGTGCCAGCAGCTTTAGACAGGGCTCTGAAGCTTTCTTT
v_call: TRBV3-1; clone_size: few; j_call: TRBJ2-7; d_call: TRBD2; cdr3_aa: CASSRGLAGLYRHEQYF; cdr3_nt: TGTGCCAGCAGCCGAGGACTAGCGGGACTATACCGTCACGAGCAGTACTTC
v_call: TRBV20-1; clone_size: -; j_call: TRBJ2-7; d_call: TRBD2; cdr3_aa: CSALGGGPPYEQYF; cdr3_nt: TGCAGTGCTTTGGGGGGGGGACCACCCTACGAGCAGTACTTC
v_call: TRBV6-1; clone_size: -; j_call: TRBJ2-1; d_call: TRBD2; cdr3_aa: CASSASGRYNEQFF; cdr3_nt: TGTGCCAGCAGCGCTAGCGGGAGATACAATGAGCAGTTCTTC
v_call: TRBV12-3/TRBV12-4; clone_size: once; j_call: TRBJ2-5; d_call: TRBD2; cdr3_aa: CAFSFRGQTSGRSETQYF; cdr3_nt: TGTGCCTTCAGTTTCAGGGGGCAGACTAGCGGGAGGAGTGAGACCCAGTACTTC
v_call: TRBV28; clone_size: few; j_call: TRBJ2-1; d_call: TRBD2; cdr3_aa: CASSTGLAGAFEQFF; cdr3_nt: TGTGCCAGCAGTACCGGACTAGCGGGAGCCTTTGAGCAGTTCTTC
v_call: TRBV5-1; clone_size: -; j_call: TRBJ1-2; d_call: -; cdr3_aa: CASSLGAALTHGYTF; cdr3_nt: TGCGCCAGCAGCTTAGGGGCAGCCCTTACTCATGGCTACACCTTC
v_call: TRBV6-1; clone_size: -; j_call: TRBJ2-4; d_call: TRBD1; cdr3_aa: CASIWTGGLAKNIQYF; cdr3_nt: TGTGCCAGCATCTGGACAGGGGGCCTTGCCAAAAACATTCAGTACTTC
v_call: TRBV30; clone_size: -; j_call: TRBJ1-4; d_call: -; cdr3_aa: CAWSVRREKLFF; cdr3_nt: TGTGCCTGGAGTGTCCGGAGGGAAAAACTGTTTTTT
v_call: TRBV29-1; clone_size: many; j_call: TRBJ2-7; d_call: TRBD2; cdr3_aa: CSVGGSTYEQYF; cdr3_nt: TGCAGCGTGGGGGGGAGTACCTACGAGCAGTACTTC
v_call: TRBV5-1; clone_size: -; j_call: TRBJ2-7; d_call: TRBD2; cdr3_aa: CASHSGTSVSYEQYF; cdr3_nt: TGCGCCAGCCACTCCGGGACTAGCGTCTCCTACGAGCAGTACTTC
v_call: TRBV10-3; clone_size: -; j_call: TRBJ2-5; d_call: -; cdr3_aa: CAIGGRETQYF; cdr3_nt: TGTGCCATCGGAGGGCGAGAGACCCAGTACTTC
v_call: TRBV3-1; clone_size: few; j_call: TRBJ2-5; d_call: -; cdr3_aa: CASSQRGLVGGETQYF; cdr3_nt: TGTGCCAGCAGCCAAAGAGGGCTGGTTGGGGGGGAGACCCAGTACTTC
v_call: TRBV5-1; clone_size: once; j_call: TRBJ2-5; d_call: TRBD1; cdr3_aa: CASSTTGQVETPYF; cdr3_nt: TGCGCCAGCAGCACGACAGGGCAGGTGGAGACCCCGTACTTC